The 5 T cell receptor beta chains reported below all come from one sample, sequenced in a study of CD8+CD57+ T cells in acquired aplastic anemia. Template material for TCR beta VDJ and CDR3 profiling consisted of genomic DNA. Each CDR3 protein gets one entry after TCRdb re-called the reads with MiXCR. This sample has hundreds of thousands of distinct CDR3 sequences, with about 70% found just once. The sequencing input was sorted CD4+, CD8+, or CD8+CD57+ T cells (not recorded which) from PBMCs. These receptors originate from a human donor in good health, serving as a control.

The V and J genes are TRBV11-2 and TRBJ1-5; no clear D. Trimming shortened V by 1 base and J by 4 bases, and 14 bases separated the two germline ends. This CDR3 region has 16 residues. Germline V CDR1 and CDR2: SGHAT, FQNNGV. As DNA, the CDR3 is TGTGCCAGCAGCTTAGGGTCAGAGCTGCAGAATCAGCCCCAGCATTTT. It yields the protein CASSLGSELQNQPQHF.

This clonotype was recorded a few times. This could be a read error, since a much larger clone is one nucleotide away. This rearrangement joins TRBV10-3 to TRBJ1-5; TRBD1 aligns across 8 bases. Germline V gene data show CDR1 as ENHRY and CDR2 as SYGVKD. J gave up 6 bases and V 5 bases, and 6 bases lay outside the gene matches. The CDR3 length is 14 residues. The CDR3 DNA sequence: TGTGCCATCAGTTACGGACAGGGATCTCAGCCCCAGCATTTT. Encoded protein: CAISYGQGSQPQHF.

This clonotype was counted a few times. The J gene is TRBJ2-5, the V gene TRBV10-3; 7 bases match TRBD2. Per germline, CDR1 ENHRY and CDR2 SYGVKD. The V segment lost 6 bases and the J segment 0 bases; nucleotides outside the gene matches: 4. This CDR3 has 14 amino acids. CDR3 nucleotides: TGTGCCATCAGGTCTAGCGGATACCAAGAGACCCAGTACTTC. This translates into CAIRSSGYQETQYF.

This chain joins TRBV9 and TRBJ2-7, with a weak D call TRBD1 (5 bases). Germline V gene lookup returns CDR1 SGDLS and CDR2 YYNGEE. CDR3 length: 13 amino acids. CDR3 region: CASSVANSQDTEV. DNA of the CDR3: TGTGCCAGCAGCGTAGCTAACAGTCAGGACACTGAAGTC.

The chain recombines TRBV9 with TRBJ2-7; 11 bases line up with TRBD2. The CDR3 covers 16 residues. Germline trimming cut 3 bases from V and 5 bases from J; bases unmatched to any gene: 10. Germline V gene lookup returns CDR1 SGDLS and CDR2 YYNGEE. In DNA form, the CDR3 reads TGTGCCAGCAGCGAAGTTAGCGGGGGGGCATTGGACGAGCAGTACTTC. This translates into CASSEVSGGALDEQYF.